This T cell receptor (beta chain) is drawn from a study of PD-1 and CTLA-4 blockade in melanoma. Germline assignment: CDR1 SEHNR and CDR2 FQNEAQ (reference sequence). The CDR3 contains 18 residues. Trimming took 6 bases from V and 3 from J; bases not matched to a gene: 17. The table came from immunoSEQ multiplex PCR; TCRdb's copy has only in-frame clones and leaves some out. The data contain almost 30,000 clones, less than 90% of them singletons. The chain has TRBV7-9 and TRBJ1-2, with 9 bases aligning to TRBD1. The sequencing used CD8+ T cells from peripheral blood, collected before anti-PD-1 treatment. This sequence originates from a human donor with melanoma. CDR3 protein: CASSPPGTGFEGDYGYTF. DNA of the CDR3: TGTGCCAGCAGTCCCCCCGGGACAGGGTTCGAGGGTGACTATGGCTACACCTTC.